Listed here are 21 T cell receptor beta chains from one sample, sequenced in a study of identical twins. TCRdb used MiXCR to reprocess the 5' RACE reads, holding one entry per CDR3 protein. The sample holds 270,000 or so distinct CDR3 sequences, about 8.9% seen once. These sequences were also reported in another study, on yellow fever vaccine responses in identical twins.

Sequences were obtained from CD8+ T cells sorted from blood. These receptors originate from a woman aged 18-29 years in good health.

This clonotype showed up just a few times. This chain connects TRBV11-2 to TRBJ2-7; D not resolved. CDR3 length: 11 residues. Germline CDR1 reads SGHAT; CDR2 reads FQNNGV. Trimming shortened V by 6 bases and J by 8 bases, and 11 bases separated the two germline ends. The CDR3 here is CASSPPGKQYF. The CDR3 DNA follows: TGTGCCAGCAGTCCCCCCGGCAAGCAGTACTTC.

This clonotype was seen at least ten times. V is TRBV10-3 and J is TRBJ2-3, with D perhaps TRBD2 (6 bases). CDR1 and CDR2 (germline): ENHRY, SYGVKD. The CDR3 has 14 residues. The V end lost 7 bases, the J end lost 2 bases, and 13 bases lay between the germline ends. The CDR3 coding sequence is TGTGCCATCACAGAAGGGCGGGACACAGATACGCAGTATTTT. Encoded protein: CAITEGRDTDTQYF.

This clonotype turned up a few times. V and J are TRBV19 and TRBJ1-1, with D possibly being TRBD1 (5 bases). Trimming pared 6 bases from V and 7 bases from J, leaving 15 bases between. The CDR3 loop spans 13 amino acids. Germline V gene lookup returns CDR1 LNHDA and CDR2 SQIVND (reference sequence). CDR3 region: CASRTSGTLEAFF. CDR3 nucleotides: TGTGCCAGTAGGACTTCCGGGACTCTTGAAGCTTTCTTT. Complete variable domain (other parts from reference TRBV19 and TRBJ1-1): DGGITQSPKYLFRKEGQNVTLSCEQNLNHDAMYWYRQDPGQGLRLIYYSQIVNDFQKGDIAEGYSVSREKKESFPLTVTSAQKNPTAFYLCASRTSGTLEAFFGQGTRLTVV.

The V and J genes are TRBV7-9 and TRBJ2-3; D possibly corresponds to TRBD1 (6 bases). Germline V gene lookup returns CDR1 SEHNR and CDR2 FQNEAQ (reference sequence). The CDR3 is 14 amino acids. V lost 9 bases to trimming and J lost 2 bases, with 15 bases between them. CDR3 sequence (DNA): TGTGCCAGTTGGACAGCCCATTACACAGATACGCAGTATTTT. This codes for CASWTAHYTDTQYF.

This clonotype has a handful of counts. V usage is TRBV7-3 and J usage is TRBJ2-1; D not resolved. The CDR3 is 15 amino acids. The V end was cut by 0 bases, the J end by 0 bases, with 6 bases between. From germline, CDR1 is SGHTA and CDR2 FQGTGA. For the CDR3, the DNA is TGTGCCAGCAGCTTAACCGAAAGCTCCTACAATGAGCAGTTCTTC. Protein: CASSLTESSYNEQFF. The complete variable domain, with remaining parts taken from reference TRBV7-3 and TRBJ2-1, reads GAGVSQTPSNKVTEKGKYVELRCDPISGHTALYWYRQSLGQGPEFLIYFQGTGAADDSGLPNDRFFAVRPEGSVSTLKIQRTERGDSAVYLCASSLTESSYNEQFFGPGTRLTVL.

This clonotype was counted between two and nine times. V gene TRBV5-8 combines with J gene TRBJ2-1, with 9 bases lining up with TRBD2. The V segment lost 0 bases and the J segment 6 bases; nucleotides outside the gene matches: 4. The CDR3 contains 15 residues. Germline values: CDR1 SGHTS, CDR2 YDEGEE. The CDR3 reads CASSLGGRAGNEQFF. Written as DNA, the CDR3 is TGTGCCAGCAGCTTGGGCGGGAGGGCCGGCAATGAGCAGTTCTTC. The full variable domain, completed using reference TRBV5-8 and TRBJ2-1, is EAGVTQSPTHLIKTRGQQATLRCSPISGHTSVYWYQQALGLGLQFLLWYDEGEERNRGNFPPRFSGRQFPNYSSELNVNALELEDSALYLCASSLGGRAGNEQFFGPGTRLTVL.

There are a few counts of this clonotype. The genes are TRBV6-5 and TRBJ2-1; no reliable D call. Germline V gene data show CDR1 as MNHEY and CDR2 as SVGAGI. V was pared by 0 bases and J by 3 bases, with 6 bases between. The CDR3 is 14 amino acids. Here the CDR3 reads CASSYSPDYNEQFF. CDR3 nucleotide sequence: TGTGCCAGCAGTTACTCCCCGGACTACAATGAGCAGTTCTTC.

The chain links TRBV9 to TRBJ2-2, with D hard to call. The ends were cut back, 3 bases at V and 9 bases at J, with 9 bases in the middle. Germline CDR1 reads SGDLS; CDR2 reads YYNGEE. The CDR3 length is 12 residues. The CDR3 DNA reads TGTGCCAGCAGCGCGGCGACCAGGGAGCTGTTTTTT. This sequence encodes CASSAATRELFF.

This clonotype was detected ten times or more. J is TRBJ1-2 and V is TRBV4-1; TRBD1 might be the D (5 bases). V was clipped by 3 bases and J by 5 bases, with 16 bases between them. The CDR3 covers 15 residues. CDR1 and CDR2 from the germline V gene are MGHRA and YSYEKL. DNA of the CDR3: TGCGCCAGCAGCCAGGCCGGGGGTAGTGGATATGGCTACACCTTC. Amino acid sequence: CASSQAGGSGYGYTF.

The gene calls are TRBV11-2 and TRBJ2-7; D gene ambiguous. V dropped 6 bases and J dropped 6 bases, with 9 bases sitting between them. The germline V gene encodes CDR1 SGHAT and CDR2 FQNNGV. This CDR3 is 11 amino acids long. This CDR3 is CASRNNTEQYF. The CDR3 DNA follows: TGTGCCAGCAGGAATAATACCGAGCAGTACTTC.

This clonotype was recorded at least ten times. The genes are TRBV4-1 and TRBJ1-5; TRBD1 might be the D (5 bases). The CDR3 length is 14 residues. Trimming left V 0 bases short and J 7 bases short, with 10 bases between. Looked up from germline, CDR1 is MGHRA and CDR2 is YSYEKL. Here the CDR3 DNA reads TGCGCCAGCAGCCAAGATACGTGGGGCCAGCCCCAGCATTTT. Protein sequence: CASSQDTWGQPQHF.

This clonotype was detected ten times or more. The gene calls are TRBV27 and TRBJ2-3, with a possible D match to TRBD2 (5 bases). The germline V gene has CDR1 MNHEY and CDR2 SMNVEV (reference sequence). The CDR3 runs to 15 residues. The ends were cut back, 5 bases at V and 0 bases at J, with 12 bases in the middle. CDR3 DNA: TGTGCCAGCAGTCGGGGTTGGTTTAGCACAGATACGCAGTATTTT. Its translation: CASSRGWFSTDTQYF.

As regards this clonotype: A single base separates this from a much larger clone, so it may be a read error. V gene TRBV12-3 or TRBV12-4 combines with J gene TRBJ2-7; D unclear. The CDR3 covers 11 residues. CDR3 nucleotide sequence: TGTGCCAGCGGTTTAGAGAGGTACCCCTACTTC. Amino acids: CASGLERYPYF.

The V and J genes are TRBV29-1 and TRBJ2-2, with D perhaps TRBD1 (5 bases). V gave up 4 bases and J gave up 3 bases, with 18 bases separating them. The CDR3 sequence is 16 residues long. The V gene's germline CDR1 is SQVTM and CDR2 ANQGSEA. CDR3 residues: CSVVVAGQPDTGELFF. CDR3 sequence (DNA): TGCAGCGTTGTAGTGGCAGGGCAGCCGGACACCGGGGAGCTGTTTTTT.

The rearrangement uses TRBV12-3 or TRBV12-4 and TRBJ2-3; 7 bases align to TRBD2. The CDR3 consists of 12 residues. After removal of 6 bases from V and 8 bases from J, the junction contained 5 bases not matched to a gene. The chain's CDR3 is CASRLPGGTQYF. The CDR3 DNA sequence: TGTGCCAGCAGGTTACCGGGAGGTACGCAGTATTTT.

This clonotype was recorded a few times. J is TRBJ2-7 and V is TRBV6-2 or TRBV6-3; TRBD2 matches at 7 bases. The junction had 14 bases not matched to a gene; V was cut back by 8 bases and J by 7 bases. This CDR3 is 14 amino acids long. Germline V gene sequence: CDR1 MNHEY, CDR2 SVGEGT. CDR3 loop: CASSPGRELREQYF. CDR3 DNA sequence: TGTGCCAGCTCCCCGGGGCGGGAGCTTAGAGAGCAGTACTTC.

The chain joins TRBV11-2 to TRBJ2-2; 8 positions agree with TRBD2. J lost 4 bases, V lost 4 bases, and 11 bases had no gene match. Germline CDR1 is SGHAT and CDR2 is FQNNGV. The CDR3 consists of 17 residues. CDR3: CASSWDTGTSFTGELFF. DNA of the CDR3: TGTGCCAGCAGCTGGGACACCGGGACTAGTTTCACCGGGGAGCTGTTTTTT.

Ten or more counts support this clonotype. The chain links TRBV20-1 to TRBJ2-5; TRBD2 aligns across 12 bases. This CDR3 spans 17 amino acids. The V and J ends lost 4 bases and 5 bases, in that order; junction bases with no gene match: 14. CDR1 and CDR2 (germline): DFQATT, SNEGSKA (reference sequence). The CDR3 region has the DNA TGCAGTGCTATTACTGTTTCTAGCGGGAGGGAGCGGGAGACCCAGTACTTC. Translating it yields CSAITVSSGRERETQYF.

This clonotype was counted only a few times. The chain couples TRBV10-3 to TRBJ2-3; tentatively, D is TRBD1 (5 bases). The CDR3 has 18 amino acids. The germline V and J ends were trimmed by 0 bases and 2 bases, with 18 bases remaining between them. Germline V gene data show CDR1 as ENHRY and CDR2 as SYGVKD. For the CDR3, the DNA is TGTGCCATCAGTGAGTCGGGGCAGGCCTATGGGGACACAGATACGCAGTATTTT. Amino acid sequence: CAISESGQAYGDTDTQYF.

This clonotype has at least ten counts. This sequence joins TRBV20-1 and TRBJ2-7; D perhaps matches TRBD2 (6 bases). With 5 bases removed from V and 2 bases from J, the gap between germline ends came to 10 bases. The CDR3 covers 12 residues. CDR1 is DFQATT and CDR2 is SNEGSKA in the germline V gene (reference sequence). The CDR3 coding sequence is TGCAGTGCTGGCGGGAATACCTACGAGCAGTACTTC. Amino acid sequence: CSAGGNTYEQYF.

This clonotype was found many times. The rearrangement links TRBV3-1 to TRBJ2-7, with D perhaps TRBD2 (6 bases). V was pared by 4 bases and J by 4 bases, with 14 bases between. The germline gives CDR1 LGHDT, CDR2 YNNKEL (reference sequence). This CDR3 has 14 amino acids. The CDR3 spells CASSPVAGTYEQYF. CDR3 nucleotide sequence: TGTGCCAGCAGCCCCGTGGCGGGGACTTACGAGCAGTACTTC.